These 14 T cell receptor beta chains were sequenced from one sample in a study of control samples from healthy donors and cancer patients. TCRdb's copy holds only in-frame clones and misses some; the assay was immunoSEQ multiplex PCR. Here the sample spans 91,000 or so clones, 90% to 95% being singletons. Sample: blood. The receptor set was obtained from a woman in her 30s in good health.

The genes are TRBV5-4 and TRBJ1-4; 8 nucleotides agree with TRBD1. Unmatched junction bases numbered 7, after V lost 4 bases and J lost 5 bases. Per the germline V gene, CDR1 is SGHNT and CDR2 is YYREEE (reference sequence). The CDR3 loop spans 15 amino acids. The CDR3 is CASSRGQGLNEKLFF. The CDR3 region has the DNA TGTGCCAGCAGCAGAGGACAGGGTTTAAATGAAAAACTGTTTTTT.

This chain connects TRBV13 to TRBJ2-7, with D possibly called TRBD1 or TRBD2 (6 bases each). V lost 5 bases and J lost 4, with 15 bases in between. The CDR3 is made up of 14 amino acids. Germline V CDR1 and CDR2: PRHDT, FYEKMQ (reference sequence). As DNA, the CDR3 is TGTGCCAGCAGCCCACGGAGGGGGATTTACGAGCAGTACTTC. It yields the protein CASSPRRGIYEQYF. Full variable domain (remainder filled in from reference TRBV13 and TRBJ2-7): AAGVIQSPRHLIKEKRETATLKCYPIPRHDTVYWYQQGPGQDPQFLISFYEKMQSDKGSIPDRFSAQQFSDYHSELNMSSLELGDSALYFCASSPRRGIYEQYFGPGTRLTVT.

This chain uses TRBV6-2 or TRBV6-3 with TRBJ1-3; D remains unclear. The CDR3 has 16 residues. Per germline, CDR1 MNHEY and CDR2 SVGEGT. V lost 6 bases and J lost 0, with 15 bases in between. In DNA form, the CDR3 reads TGTGCCAGCAGCCCTTTAACGAGGTCCTCTGGAAACACCATATATTTT. Translation gives CASSPLTRSSGNTIYF.

This clone is a singleton in its sample. This chain joins TRBV12-5 and TRBJ2-1; unclear D gene. This CDR3 region has 16 residues. V lost 0 bases and J 3 bases, leaving 12 bases between the germline ends. Per germline, CDR1 LGHNT and CDR2 FRNRAP. CDR3 in DNA: TGTGCTAGTGGTTTGGTACTTGCGGTGAACTACAATGAGCAGTTCTTC. It yields the protein CASGLVLAVNYNEQFF. The full variable domain, with the rest looked up from reference TRBV12-5 and TRBJ2-1, is DARVTQTPRHKVTEMGQEVTMRCQPILGHNTVFWYRQTMMQGLELLAYFRNRAPLDDSGMPKDRFSAEMPDATLATLKIQPSEPRDSAVYFCASGLVLAVNYNEQFFGPGTRLTVL.

The chain is built from TRBV4-1 and TRBJ2-7; D unclear. The CDR3 covers 13 residues. The germline V gene has CDR1 MGHRA and CDR2 YSYEKL. With 2 bases removed from V and 3 bases from J, the gap between germline ends came to 8 bases. CDR3: CASSQQSNYEQYF. CDR3 in DNA: TGCGCCAGCAGCCAACAGAGTAACTACGAGCAGTACTTC.

In this sample, this clone turned up once. V and J are TRBV6-5 and TRBJ1-5, with 8 nucleotides matching TRBD1. Germline V gene lookup returns CDR1 MNHEY and CDR2 SVGAGI. This CDR3 has 15 residues. After removal of 8 bases from V and 3 bases from J, the junction contained 9 bases not matched to a gene. CDR3: CASQTLQGDNQPQHF. CDR3 DNA: TGTGCCAGCCAAACCTTACAGGGGGACAATCAGCCCCAGCATTTT.

V usage is TRBV28 and J usage is TRBJ1-4; the D gene is possibly TRBD1 (6 bases). V was shortened by 5 bases and J by 0 bases, with 13 bases between the two germline ends. This CDR3 has 16 residues. Germline assignment: CDR1 MDHEN and CDR2 SYDVKM. CDR3 nucleotides: TGTGCCAGCAGTGCCATGGGGGCTGCAACTAATGAAAAACTGTTTTTT. It specifies CASSAMGAATNEKLFF.

V usage is TRBV24-1 and J usage is TRBJ2-1; maybe TRBD2 (7 bases). The V and J ends lost 4 bases and 3 bases respectively, with 12 bases between them. In germline, CDR1 is KGHDR, CDR2 SFDVKD. There are 15 residues in the CDR3. The CDR3 DNA sequence: TGTGCCACCAGTGAGGGGGGGGCCGGCTACAATGAGCAGTTCTTC. Its protein product is CATSEGGAGYNEQFF.

This chain links TRBV29-1 with TRBJ1-1; no clear D gene. CDR3 length equals 11 residues. Germline-derived CDR1 and CDR2 are SQVTM and ANQGSEA. Deletions cut 2 bases from V and 2 bases from J, with 3 bases between. CDR3 in amino acids: CSVETNTEAFF. The CDR3 bases are TGCAGCGTTGAAACAAACACTGAAGCTTTCTTT.

This clone was recorded a few times. This sequence joins TRBV5-5 and TRBJ2-1, with D perhaps TRBD1 (6 bases). Germline loops: CDR1 SGHKS, CDR2 YYEKEE (reference sequence). The CDR3 has 13 amino acids. Trimming stripped 3 bases from V and 9 bases from J, with 13 bases between. The CDR3, as DNA: TGTGCCAGCAGCTACGACAGGTACGGTGAGCAGTTCTTC. Its protein is CASSYDRYGEQFF.

The table lists this clone with a count of one. The CDR3 region has the DNA TGTGCCAGCAGCCAGACCCGGGGGAATTCACCCCTCCACTTT. Translation: CASSQTRGNSPLHF. This sequence joins TRBV3-1 (or the pseudogene TRBV3-2) and TRBJ1-6; a weak D match, TRBD1 (5 bases). The germline V and J ends were trimmed by 3 bases and 7 bases, with 10 bases remaining between them. This CDR3 is built from 14 residues. CDR1 is LGHDT, CDR2 YNNKEL, per germline (reference sequence).

This clone came up once. The V call is TRBV5-1, the J call TRBJ1-2; D unresolved. The CDR3 runs to 15 residues. CDR1 is SGHRS and CDR2 is YFSETQ in the germline V gene. Trimming took off 5 bases at V and 0 bases at J, with 14 bases between the two ends. The CDR3 region has the DNA TGCGCCAGCAGGGAGCGGGTGGGCGCTAACTATGGCTACACCTTC. Its translation is CASRERVGANYGYTF.

This clone was recorded once. The rearrangement uses TRBV7-9 and TRBJ1-1; 7 bases agree with TRBD1. This CDR3 has 12 residues. Germline CDR1 and CDR2: SEHNR and FQNEAQ (reference sequence). V lost 6 bases and J lost 10; bases outside the gene matches: 8. As DNA, the CDR3 is TGTGCCAGCAGTAATACAGGGGCCCGAGCTTTCTTT. This translates into CASSNTGARAFF.

This chain uses TRBV5-4 with TRBJ1-5, with 8 bases lining up with TRBD1. The CDR3 extends over 19 amino acids. The V gene end was trimmed by 4 bases and the J gene end by 2 bases; junction bases not matched to a gene: 17. The V gene's germline CDR1 is SGHNT and CDR2 YYREEE (reference sequence). As DNA, the CDR3 is TGTGCCAGCAGCCCCGAGATCTGCCAGGGGGCTTTTCGCAATCAGCCCCAGCATTTT. The encoded protein is CASSPEICQGAFRNQPQHF.